This entry describes one T cell receptor beta chain. This clonotype was picked up many times. It has no known antigen specificity. Base qualities are missing; no much larger clone stands one base away. The CDR3 contains 13 residues, cysteine and phenylalanine counted. The CDR3 DNA has 39 bases and is translated from base 1. V is shortened by 0 bases, J by 6 bases, and the region joining them spans 8 bases. The germline V gene gives CDR1 as SGHVS and CDR2 as FQNEAQ. This specimen belongs to a study of blood T cells in healthy people across ages (dated by TCRdb to the mid-2010s). Describing the broader study: In model experiments, roughly one uniquely barcoded TCR beta cDNA molecule per two T cells was captured by template switching. The study measured age-related changes in TCR beta repertoire diversity using deep sequencing normalized with unique cDNA molecular identifiers. Four age groups were formed from the donors: young (average approximately 15 years), middle-aged (around 37), aged (approximately 60) and long-lived (82). To avoid experimental bias, donors of different ages were randomly spread across the sequencing lanes. The study analyzed two additional independent replicas of 1 million unique cDNA reads from the same blood draw for two donors, one aged 18 to 30 and one aged 80 or older. What the authors observed across the whole study: Compared with the aged group, more naive CD4+ T cells, fewer expanded clones and increased TCR diversity were shown by the long-lived group, suggesting age selection. Total diversity estimates from one million sequenced T cells were considered lower bounds and underestimates. Since profiling was done on bulk unsorted PBMCs, naive and antigen-experienced compartments could not be conclusively compared. Donor CMV infection status was unknown, potentially confounding age-related changes in expanded clonotypes. Observed TCR beta diversity per million T cells fell roughly linearly with age, and a significant reduction was already apparent by age around 44. Observed TCR beta diversity correlated strongly with the percentage of naive T cells measured by flow cytometry.

The donors were around 39 Caucasian individuals from Russia, aged 6 to 90 years, who were systemically healthy. About 9.1 milliliters of peripheral blood were collected from each donor into EDTA-treated Vacutainer tubes. PBMCs were isolated by Ficoll-Paque density-gradient centrifugation, with at least 6 million obtained per sample. Trizol reagent was used to extract total RNA from the PBMCs, yielding at least 6 micrograms per sample. For every donor, flow cytometry on a PBMC aliquot measured the percentage of naive CD45RAhigh/CD27high T cells. Library prep was done by 5' RACE. Sequencing was carried out with an Illumina HiSeq 2500. A second roughly 6 to 12 cycle PCR used a sample-barcoded 5' primer and a J-beta primer mix. A unique molecular identifier was introduced onto each TCR beta cDNA molecule by a template-switch 5' adaptor carrying 12 random nucleotides. At least 2.5 million CDR3-containing paired-end reads were obtained from each sample. The Mint cDNA synthesis kit, primed by a TRBC-specific oligonucleotide, was used to synthesize first-strand cDNA from all RNA. Following uracil-DNA glycosylase treatment, all cDNA underwent a first 18-cycle PCR with the universal primers M1SS and BC2_uni_R. As for how the authors treated the data: For normalization, 1 million high-quality reads, each with a distinct molecular identifier, were randomly selected from each sample. Reads with shared molecular identifiers were discarded instead of being binned into consensus sequences. CDR3 identification, clonotype clustering and error correction used MiTCR with a Q25 quality threshold and the strictest error-elimination algorithm. Lower-bound total TCR beta diversity was estimated with a nonparametric unseen species model using Euler transformation. The raw public data were reprocessed by TCRdb itself: fastp quality trimming at Q25, MiXCR clonotype calling, in-frame beta chains only. Rows are combined by CDR3 protein, so each entry shows the most common genes and DNA. It is TCRdb's table, rather than the study itself, that gives the V and J calls and clone size. The sample table lists about 1,800,000 distinct CDR3 sequences, 28% of them with a count of one. The ten most abundant clones make up about 8% of the sample.

The sequence is built from TRBV7-8 and TRBJ1-2; matching of 5 bases hints at TRBD1 as the D gene. The sample comprised blood. The sequence came from a woman younger than 45 in good health. CDR3 loop: CASSLARVHGYTF. The nucleotide sequence is TGTGCCAGCAGCTTAGCCAGGGTCCATGGCTACACCTTC. Reference TRBV7-8 and TRBJ1-2 proteins supply the regions before and after the CDR3; the full variable domain is: GAGVSQSPRYKVAKRGQDVALRCDPISGHVSLFWYQQALGQGPEFLTYFQNEAQLDKSGLPSDRFFAERPEGSVSTLKIQRTQQEDSAVYLCASSLARVHGYTFGSGTRLTVV.